A single sample gave rise to the 27 T cell receptor beta chains below, sequenced in a study of T-cell memory formation after mild COVID-19. TCRdb re-derived calls from the 5' RACE reads in MiXCR, one entry per CDR3 protein. The data contain over 150,000 distinct CDR3 sequences, 10% to 15% of them singletons. Sequenced: PBMCs or a T cell subset sorted from them (not recorded which). Receptor source: a man between 18 and 35 years old who had mild COVID-19 (a few samples of this study predate the infection). Cell type and time point are not known.

A few counts support this clonotype. The chain combines TRBV11-2 with TRBJ2-5; TRBD2 agrees at 11 bases. Germline lookup yields CDR1 SGHAT and CDR2 FQNNGV. With 5 bases clipped from V and 2 bases from J, the junction kept 13 bases outside the gene matches. The CDR3 has 18 amino acids. CDR3 region: CASSPARSGGARQETQYF. CDR3 in DNA: TGTGCCAGCAGCCCCGCGCGTAGCGGGGGGGCCCGGCAAGAGACCCAGTACTTC.

The rearrangement links TRBV12-3 or TRBV12-4 to TRBJ1-2; a possible D gene is TRBD1 (6 bases). This CDR3 comprises 12 residues. Trimming pared 8 bases from V and 6 bases from J, leaving 13 bases between. CDR3 nucleotides: TGTGCCAGCCAGGGGCAGGGAGATGGCTACACCTTC. This sequence encodes CASQGQGDGYTF.

The chain uses TRBV4-3 and TRBJ2-5; no clear D gene. From germline, CDR1 is LGHNA and CDR2 YSLEER. This CDR3 has 16 amino acids. Deletions cut 2 bases from V and 0 bases from J, with 13 bases between. CDR3 protein: CASSQRPSGNQETQYF. In nucleotides, the CDR3 is TGCGCCAGCAGCCAACGGCCGTCAGGTAACCAAGAGACCCAGTACTTC.

This clonotype has ten or more counts. The rearrangement uses TRBV7-6 and TRBJ2-5; unclear D gene. The CDR3 is made up of 11 amino acids. Germline CDR1 SGHVS, CDR2 FNYEAQ. With 5 bases removed from V and 5 bases from J, the gap between germline ends came to 6 bases. DNA for the CDR3: TGTGCCAGCAGCCAGATGGAGACCCAGTACTTC. Its protein is CASSQMETQYF.

The chain joins TRBV5-1 to TRBJ1-1, with D hard to call. Trimming left V 6 bases short and J 0 bases short, with 15 bases between. Germline V gene lookup returns CDR1 SGHRS and CDR2 YFSETQ. CDR3 length: 15 residues. The CDR3 bases are TGCGCCAGCAAGGGTGGGAGCTTGATGAACACTGAAGCTTTCTTT. As protein: CASKGGSLMNTEAFF.

This clonotype was seen a handful of times. The J gene is TRBJ1-1, the V gene TRBV12-3 or TRBV12-4; the D is unclear. The CDR3 totals 12 residues. V lost 3 bases and J 11 bases, leaving 13 bases between the germline ends. CDR3 sequence: CASSLRGFGAFF. CDR3 DNA: TGTGCCAGCAGTTTGAGAGGGTTTGGGGCTTTCTTT.

V is TRBV7-7 and J is TRBJ2-2, with D possibly matching TRBD2 (5 bases). The CDR3 is 18 residues long. Germline CDR1 SSHAT, CDR2 FNYEAQ (reference sequence). V gave up 5 bases and J gave up 0 bases, with 19 bases separating them. The CDR3 here is CASSPEPQEVSNTGELFF. The DNA of the CDR3 is TGTGCCAGCAGCCCAGAACCCCAGGAGGTATCGAACACCGGGGAGCTGTTTTTT.

This clonotype has a count of ten or more. The J gene is TRBJ2-7, the V gene TRBV27; TRBD1 agrees at 8 bases. Germline V lookup: CDR1 MNHEY, CDR2 SMNVEV (reference sequence). The length of the CDR3 is 14 residues. V trimming: 5 bases; J trimming: 0 bases; junction bases outside the gene matches: 3. In DNA, the CDR3 is TGTGCCAGCAGTCGGACAGGGAGCTCCTACGAGCAGTACGTC. Amino acids: CASSRTGSSYEQYV.

The chain recombines TRBV12-3 or TRBV12-4 with TRBJ2-3; D gene ambiguous. Trimming shortened V by 6 bases and J by 5 bases, and 18 bases separated the two germline ends. The CDR3 length is 15 residues. The DNA for the CDR3 is TGTGCCAGCAGACCTAACCCCCGATGGGGAGATACGCAGTATTTT. Protein sequence: CASRPNPRWGDTQYF.

This clonotype was detected a few times. V and J are TRBV2 and TRBJ1-5; tentatively, D is TRBD1 (5 bases). The V end was cut by 7 bases, the J end by 1 base, with 8 bases between. Germline V CDR1 and CDR2: SNHLY, FYNNEI. CDR3 size: 13 residues. The CDR3 region is CASIRDSNQPQHF. CDR3 coding DNA: TGTGCCAGCATTCGGGACAGCAATCAGCCCCAGCATTTT.

The V call is TRBV19, the J call TRBJ2-5; the match to TRBD2 covers 10 bases. The CDR3 is 13 amino acids. Germline V CDR1 and CDR2: LNHDA, SQIVND (reference sequence). V dropped 7 bases and J dropped 3; count of bases not matched to a gene: 2. The CDR3 DNA follows: TGTGCCAGTACCGGACTAGCGGAAGAGACCCAGTACTTC. It yields the protein CASTGLAEETQYF.

The rearrangement joins TRBV20-1 to TRBJ2-1; D is possibly TRBD2 (6 bases). This CDR3 is 15 amino acids long. Germline CDR1 DFQATT, CDR2 SNEGSKA (reference sequence). The V gene lost 1 base and the J gene lost 1 base, with 11 bases spanning the gap. This chain's CDR3 is CSARGGVLSYNEQFF. CDR3 nucleotides: TGCAGTGCTAGAGGCGGGGTCTTGTCCTACAATGAGCAGTTCTTC.

This clonotype was seen at least ten times. This rearrangement joins TRBV12-3 or TRBV12-4 to TRBJ2-3; the D gene is possibly TRBD2 (6 bases). The CDR3 extends over 16 amino acids. With 3 bases removed from V and 2 bases from J, the gap between germline ends came to 15 bases. CDR3 coding DNA: TGTGCCAGCAGTTTTGGTAGCGGTGACCTCACAGATACGCAGTATTTT. Its translation is CASSFGSGDLTDTQYF.

This chain links TRBV7-8 with TRBJ2-3; D may be TRBD2 (7 bases). The CDR3 has 14 amino acids. Trimming took off 6 bases at V and 2 bases at J, with 12 bases between the two ends. CDR1 and CDR2 from the germline V gene are SGHVS and FQNEAQ. CDR3 sequence: CASSTGGNTDTQYF. The DNA for the CDR3 is TGTGCCAGCAGTACGGGGGGCAACACAGATACGCAGTATTTT.

This clonotype was observed a handful of times. This sequence joins TRBV13 and TRBJ2-5, with D perhaps assigned TRBD1 or TRBD2 (5 bases each). Germline values: CDR1 PRHDT, CDR2 FYEKMQ (reference sequence). Trimming left V 0 bases short and J 5 bases short, with 10 bases between. CDR3 length equals 14 residues. The CDR3 loop is CASSLGDRGETQYF. The CDR3 region has the DNA TGTGCCAGCAGCTTAGGAGACCGGGGCGAGACCCAGTACTTC.

This clonotype has at least ten counts. This chain links TRBV20-1 with TRBJ2-6, with 7 positions matching TRBD1. The CDR3 contains 16 residues. The germline gives CDR1 DFQATT, CDR2 SNEGSKA (reference sequence). Trimming removed 6 bases from V and 1 base from J; junction bases left unmatched: 9. CDR3 DNA: TGCAGTGCGAGCGACAGGGCCCCGTCTGGGGCCAACGTCCTGACTTTC. This translates into CSASDRAPSGANVLTF.

The sample holds a few counts of this clonotype. The chain has TRBV7-2 and TRBJ2-7; perhaps D is TRBD1 or TRBD2 (6 bases each). This CDR3 has 17 residues. Trimming removed 1 base from V and 6 bases from J, with 22 bases in between. Germline CDR1 reads SGHTA; CDR2 reads FQGNSA. This CDR3 is CASSLVQGRRGPGEQYF. In DNA form, the CDR3 reads TGTGCCAGCAGCTTAGTCCAGGGGCGGCGGGGCCCGGGCGAGCAGTACTTC.

This clonotype was recorded a few times. The J gene is TRBJ2-3, the V gene TRBV4-3, with no clear D. In germline, CDR1 is LGHNA, CDR2 YSLEER. V gave up 0 bases and J gave up 2 bases, with 9 bases separating them. This CDR3 has 15 residues. The CDR3 is CASSQESRSTDTQYF. CDR3 coding DNA: TGCGCCAGCAGCCAAGAAAGTAGATCCACAGATACGCAGTATTTT.

The chain uses TRBV4-1 and TRBJ2-2; D remains ambiguous. The CDR3 consists of 11 residues. Germline V gives CDR1 MGHRA, CDR2 YSYEKL. Trimming took off 9 bases at V and 3 bases at J, with 5 bases between the two ends. CDR3 coding DNA: TGCGCCAGGACTTACACCGGGGAGCTGTTTTTT. Protein product: CARTYTGELFF.

The CDR3 nucleotides are TGTGCCAGCAGCATAGATCAGCCCCAGCATTTT. Its translation: CASSIDQPQHF. This chain connects TRBV28 to TRBJ1-5; no clear D. The CDR3 loop spans 11 amino acids. CDR1 is MDHEN and CDR2 is SYDVKM in the germline V gene. Trimming left V 6 bases short and J 5 bases short, with 5 bases between.

This chain uses TRBV14 with TRBJ2-7, with D tentatively TRBD2 (6 bases). This CDR3 has 14 residues. Trimming removed 0 bases from V and 7 bases from J, with 13 bases in between. Germline V gene lookup returns CDR1 SGHDN and CDR2 FVKESK. The CDR3 sequence: CASSQDSGGREQYF. The CDR3 coding sequence is TGTGCCAGCAGCCAAGATTCCGGAGGGAGAGAGCAGTACTTC.

This clonotype was counted a few times. The genes are TRBV2 and TRBJ1-1; D is unclear. This CDR3 spans 13 amino acids. Germline V gene sequence: CDR1 SNHLY, CDR2 FYNNEI. Trimming pared 6 bases from V and 0 bases from J, leaving 8 bases between. The CDR3: CASRADMNTEAFF. CDR3 in DNA: TGTGCCAGCAGAGCTGACATGAACACTGAAGCTTTCTTT.

This sequence joins TRBV12-3 or TRBV12-4 and TRBJ2-2; TRBD2 is a possible D gene (5 bases). The CDR3 extends over 13 amino acids. Trimming took off 7 bases at V and 2 bases at J, with 8 bases between the two ends. CDR3 DNA sequence: TGTGCCAGCACCCGGGATAACACCGGGGAGCTGTTTTTT. Protein sequence: CASTRDNTGELFF.

This clonotype was observed a handful of times. V and J are TRBV7-2 and TRBJ2-3; 7 bases align to TRBD1. This CDR3 region has 15 residues. Germline CDR1 is SGHTA and CDR2 is FQGNSA. J lost 5 bases, V lost 7 bases, and 12 bases had no gene match. CDR3 residues: CASKVLQGTGDTQYF. The CDR3 DNA follows: TGTGCCAGCAAGGTTTTACAGGGGACGGGAGATACGCAGTATTTT.

In its sample, this clonotype was seen a few times. This chain connects TRBV20-1 to TRBJ1-2; 9 bases agree with TRBD1. CDR1 is DFQATT and CDR2 is SNEGSKA in the germline V gene (reference sequence). CDR3 size: 12 residues. V was pared by 3 bases and J by 8 bases, with 4 bases of the junction left unmatched. This CDR3 is CSASTGGWGYTF. The CDR3 DNA is TGCAGTGCTAGTACAGGGGGCTGGGGCTACACCTTC.

With regard to this clonotype: Relative to the germline gene, one junction end is altered; a read error may explain this. The chain is built from TRBV7-7 and TRBJ2-2; D not certain. The CDR3 sequence is 16 residues long. CDR1 and CDR2 (germline): SSHAT, FNYEAQ (reference sequence). CDR3 nucleotides: TGTGCTAGCAGCTTAGCTGCGTGGGAGAACACCGGGGAGCTGTTTTTT. This gives the protein CASSLAAWENTGELFF.

This clonotype was recorded a few times. The CDR3 reads CASSRTHRDTQYF. DNA of the CDR3: TGTGCCAGCAGCCGCACCCACCGGGATACGCAGTATTTT. This rearrangement joins TRBV7-2 to TRBJ2-3; D remains ambiguous. Trimming took off 5 bases at V and 6 bases at J, with 12 bases between the two ends. The CDR3 is 13 amino acids. CDR1 and CDR2 from the germline V gene are SGHTA and FQGNSA. Together with reference TRBV7-2 and TRBJ2-3, the CDR3 gives the full variable domain: GAGVSQSPSNKVTEKGKDVELRCDPISGHTALYWYRQSLGQGLEFLIYFQGNSAPDKSGLPSDRFSAERTGGSVSTLTIQRTQQEDSAVYLCASSRTHRDTQYFGPGTRLTVL.